One T cell receptor beta chain is described in this entry. This specimen belongs to a study of blood T cell repertoires in COVID-19. V shed 7 bases and J shed 3 bases, with 10 bases lying between them. CDR3 length equals 11 residues. Germline CDR1 reads DFQATT; CDR2 reads SNEGSKA (reference sequence). All enrollees were about 18 to 89 years old and from 24 US areas. Exposed participants encountered a COVID-19 case during the 2 weeks preceding study entry. Only in-frame clones appear in the TCRdb table, and some are missing; sequencing was by immunoSEQ multiplex PCR. Here the sample spans around 400,000 clones, 70% to 90% being singletons.

The receptor was isolated from a woman in her late teens or twenties who had been exposed to COVID-19. The chain links TRBV20-1 to TRBJ2-7; D is unclear. Material: PBMCs or T cells enriched from blood (not recorded which). CDR3 amino acids: CSVPGIYEQYF. In nucleotides, the CDR3 is TGCAGTGTCCCAGGAATCTACGAGCAGTACTTC.